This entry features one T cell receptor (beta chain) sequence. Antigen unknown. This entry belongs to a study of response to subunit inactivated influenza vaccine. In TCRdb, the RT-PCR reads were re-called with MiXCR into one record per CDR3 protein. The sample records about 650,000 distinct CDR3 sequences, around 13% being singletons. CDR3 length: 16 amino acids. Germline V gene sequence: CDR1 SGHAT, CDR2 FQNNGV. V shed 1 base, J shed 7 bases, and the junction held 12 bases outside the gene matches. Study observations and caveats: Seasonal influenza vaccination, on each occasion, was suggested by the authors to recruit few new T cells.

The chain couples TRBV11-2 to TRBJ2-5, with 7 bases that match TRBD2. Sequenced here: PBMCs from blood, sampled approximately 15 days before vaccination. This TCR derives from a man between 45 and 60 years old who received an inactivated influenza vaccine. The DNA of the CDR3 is TGTGCCAGCAGCTTAGGGGATAGCGGGTCCACGGGGACCCAGTACTTC. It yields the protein CASSLGDSGSTGTQYF.